This T cell receptor beta chain derives from a study of spatial heterogeneity in lung cancer (dated by TCRdb to between 2017 and 2020). For the study in its entirety: Beta-chain transcripts were consistently detected in greater numbers than alpha-chain transcripts, which likely reflected higher beta-chain transcript abundance. At surgery, hundreds of tumor regions, 64 matched nontumor lung samples and 56 PBMC samples were TCR-sequenced for both alpha and beta chains. In the raw uncorrected reads, each unique combination of TCR and UMI appeared on average more than ten times. The study quantitatively compared TCR alpha and beta repertoires across multiple tumor regions, matched nontumor lung and blood in non-small cell lung cancer. The study linked features of the TCR repertoire to counts of nonsynonymous mutations, which were determined by whole-exome sequencing of tumor tissue.

About this clonotype itself: What antigen it recognizes has not been identified. Within one base of it there is no much larger clone, and no base qualities were kept.

What the authors observed across the whole study: Confirming at a functional level the hypothesis that regional TCRs recognize regional mutations was considered to require additional single-cell paired TCR alpha and beta sequencing. Ubiquitous expanded tumor TCRs were found in blood more often at tumor resection than at routine follow-up.

The sample's time point label, decoded: sample taken at primary tumor resection. Whole RNA extracted from tumor and nontumor lung tissue, or from cryopreserved PBMC samples, was used for TCR sequencing without cell sorting. Samples were obtained from around 72 patients with early-stage, untreated non-small cell lung cancer from the lung TRACERx cohort. Only patients with enough RNA available from two or more tumor regions were chosen for TCR sequencing. Receptors were amplified or captured by 5' RACE. TCRdb names NextSeq 500 as the instrument used. In the TCR library protocol, a unique molecular identifier was attached to each TCR cDNA molecule so that PCR and sequencing errors could be corrected. Turning to the authors' computational methods: TCR identification, UMI-based error correction and CDR3 extraction were all carried out with Decombinator tools. TCRs above a frequency of 2 per 1,000, corresponding to the top 1% of the tumor frequency distribution, were defined as expanded. Renyi diversity was computed with the R vegan package after each repertoire had been subsampled 100 times to 5,000 TCRs. CDR3 similarity networks were built from amino acid triplet string-kernel similarity, connecting CDR3s with pairwise similarity above 0.82. TCRdb reworked the public reads: Q25 trimming with fastp, MiXCR clone assembly, productive beta chains retained. A single entry per CDR3 protein holds the most common genes and DNA from its merged rows. The V and J calls come from TCRdb's annotation, not from the publication. This sample has about 45,000 distinct CDR3 sequences in its table, and approximately 6.9% of those were observed once. Roughly 45% of the sample lies in the top ten.

Sequences were derived from PBMCs, sampled at surgery. This receptor was identified in a female donor with early-stage non-small cell lung cancer.

Read as DNA, the sequence is TGTGCCAGTAGTAGGGTAGGGTCCTACAATGAGCAGTTCTTC. The translation is CASSRVGSYNEQFF. This chain is built from TRBV19 and TRBJ2-1; the D gene is not confidently resolved. V drops 4 bases and J drops 1 base, leaving 8 bases in between. The CDR3 holds 14 amino acids from the cysteine to the phenylalanine. CDR3 DNA only is kept here, 42 bases in frame from base 1. CDR1 and CDR2 are read off the germline V gene (reference sequence) as LNHDA and SQIVND.